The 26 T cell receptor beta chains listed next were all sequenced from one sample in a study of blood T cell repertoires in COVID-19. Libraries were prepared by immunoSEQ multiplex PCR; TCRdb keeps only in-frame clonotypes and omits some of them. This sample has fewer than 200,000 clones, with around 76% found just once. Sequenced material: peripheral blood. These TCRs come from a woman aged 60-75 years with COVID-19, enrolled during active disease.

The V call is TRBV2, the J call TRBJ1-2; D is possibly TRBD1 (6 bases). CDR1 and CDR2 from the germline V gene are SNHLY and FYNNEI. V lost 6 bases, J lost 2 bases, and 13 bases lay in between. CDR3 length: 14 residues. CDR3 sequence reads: CASRLTGGNYGYTF. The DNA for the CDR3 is TGTGCCAGCAGGCTCACGGGGGGCAACTATGGCTACACCTTC.

CDR3 sequence (DNA): TGTGCCAGCAGTCTTAACGCGGACACTGAAGCTTTCTTT. Its translation is CASSLNADTEAFF. The V gene is TRBV6-5, the J gene TRBJ1-1, with unresolved D. CDR3 length: 13 residues. Germline V gene lookup returns CDR1 MNHEY and CDR2 SVGAGI. V was cut by 5 bases and J by 3 bases, with 10 bases left in between.

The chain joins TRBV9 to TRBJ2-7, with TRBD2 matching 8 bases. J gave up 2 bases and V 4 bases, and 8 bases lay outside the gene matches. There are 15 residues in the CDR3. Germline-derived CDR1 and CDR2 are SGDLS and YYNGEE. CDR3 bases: TGTGCCAGCAGCAACGGGAGGGCCCAAACCTACGAGCAGTACTTC. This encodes CASSNGRAQTYEQYF.

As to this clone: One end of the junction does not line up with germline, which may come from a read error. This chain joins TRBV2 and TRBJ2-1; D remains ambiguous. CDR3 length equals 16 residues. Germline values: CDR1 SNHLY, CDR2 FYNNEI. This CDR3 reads CASSEAIPTEDNEQFF. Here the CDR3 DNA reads TGTGCCAGCAGCGAAGCGATTCCTACCGAAGACAATGAGCAGTTCTTC.

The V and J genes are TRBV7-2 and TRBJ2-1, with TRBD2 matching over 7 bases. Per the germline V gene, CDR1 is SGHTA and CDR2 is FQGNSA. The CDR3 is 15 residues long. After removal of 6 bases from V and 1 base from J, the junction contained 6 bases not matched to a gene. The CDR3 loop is CASSPLAVSYNEQFF. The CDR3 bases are TGTGCCAGCAGTCCGCTAGCGGTATCCTACAATGAGCAGTTCTTC. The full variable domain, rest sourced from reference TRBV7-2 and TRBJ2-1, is GAGVSQSPSNKVTEKGKDVELRCDPISGHTALYWYRQSLGQGLEFLIYFQGNSAPDKSGLPSDRFSAERTGGSVSTLTIQRTQQEDSAVYLCASSPLAVSYNEQFFGPGTRLTVL.

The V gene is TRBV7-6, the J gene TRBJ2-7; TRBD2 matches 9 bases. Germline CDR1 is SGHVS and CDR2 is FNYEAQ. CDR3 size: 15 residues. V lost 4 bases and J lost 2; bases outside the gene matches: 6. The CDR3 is CASSSDSGSTYEQYF. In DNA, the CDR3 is TGTGCCAGCAGCTCCGATAGCGGGAGTACCTACGAGCAGTACTTC.

The chain's CDR3 is CASSPVRETQYF. For the CDR3, the DNA is TGTGCCAGCAGCCCTGTTAGAGAGACCCAGTACTTC. The J gene is TRBJ2-5, the V gene TRBV11-2; no firm D call. CDR1 SGHAT and CDR2 FQNNGV come from the germline V gene. This CDR3 is built from 12 residues. Trimming shortened V by 5 bases and J by 4 bases, and 8 bases separated the two germline ends.

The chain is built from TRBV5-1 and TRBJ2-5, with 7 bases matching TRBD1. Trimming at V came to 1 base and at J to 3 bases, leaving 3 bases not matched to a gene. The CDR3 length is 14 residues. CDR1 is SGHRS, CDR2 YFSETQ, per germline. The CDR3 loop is CASSLRQGEETQYF. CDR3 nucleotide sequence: TGCGCCAGCAGCTTGAGACAGGGAGAAGAGACCCAGTACTTC.

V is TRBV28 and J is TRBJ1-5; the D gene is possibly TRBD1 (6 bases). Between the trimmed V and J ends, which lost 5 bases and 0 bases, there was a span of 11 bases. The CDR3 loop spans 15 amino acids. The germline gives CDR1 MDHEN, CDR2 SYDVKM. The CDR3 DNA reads TGTGCCAGCAGTAGGGGGGGCCGTAGCAATCAGCCCCAGCATTTT. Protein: CASSRGGRSNQPQHF.

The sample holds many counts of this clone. The CDR3 coding sequence is TGTGCCTGGAGTGCCCCCAGGTCGGGACTGAACTATGGCTACACCTTC. Translation: CAWSAPRSGLNYGYTF. The rearrangement joins TRBV30 to TRBJ1-2; possible D gene TRBD1, 5 bases. The CDR3 covers 16 residues. With 1 base removed from V and 2 bases from J, the gap between germline ends came to 17 bases. Germline CDR1 GTSNPN, CDR2 SVGIG (reference sequence).

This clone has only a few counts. In DNA, the CDR3 is TGTGCCAGCAGCCCCGGACTAGCGGAGAACTACGAGCAGTACTTC. Its translation: CASSPGLAENYEQYF. This rearrangement joins TRBV4-2 to TRBJ2-7, with 10 bases aligning to TRBD2. The V gene's germline CDR1 is LGHNA and CDR2 YNFKEQ. This CDR3 contains 15 residues. V shed 4 bases and J 3 bases; nucleotides not matched to a gene: 6.

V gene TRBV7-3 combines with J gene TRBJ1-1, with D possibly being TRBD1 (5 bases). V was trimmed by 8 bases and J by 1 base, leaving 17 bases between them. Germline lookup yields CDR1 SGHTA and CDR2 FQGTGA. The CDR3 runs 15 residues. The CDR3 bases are TGTGCCAGCCGAAGGGGTCCTGAGTCGAACACTGAAGCTTTCTTT. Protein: CASRRGPESNTEAFF.

The CDR3 DNA reads as TGCGCCAGCAGCCCCCGACAGGACGCGAATTCACCCCTCCACTTT. This gives the protein CASSPRQDANSPLHF. The rearrangement joins TRBV5-1 to TRBJ1-6; possibly TRBD1 for D (6 bases). Germline V CDR1 and CDR2: SGHRS, YFSETQ. The V and J ends lost 4 bases and 7 bases respectively, with 15 bases between them. The CDR3 contains 15 residues.

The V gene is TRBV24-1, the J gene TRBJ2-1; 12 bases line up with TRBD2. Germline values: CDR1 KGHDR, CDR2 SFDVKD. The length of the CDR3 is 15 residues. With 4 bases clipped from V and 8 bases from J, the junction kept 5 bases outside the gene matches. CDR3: CATSDGLAGSYEQFF. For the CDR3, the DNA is TGTGCCACCAGTGACGGACTAGCGGGGAGCTATGAGCAGTTCTTC.

The CDR3 loop reads CASSPQTGGYGYTF. The CDR3 DNA follows: TGTGCCAGCAGCCCACAGACAGGGGGTTATGGCTACACCTTC. The rearrangement uses TRBV11-2 and TRBJ1-2; 9 positions agree with TRBD1. This CDR3 is 14 amino acids long. V lost 5 bases to trimming and J lost 5 bases; unmatched junction nucleotides: 6. CDR1 is SGHAT, CDR2 FQNNGV, per germline.

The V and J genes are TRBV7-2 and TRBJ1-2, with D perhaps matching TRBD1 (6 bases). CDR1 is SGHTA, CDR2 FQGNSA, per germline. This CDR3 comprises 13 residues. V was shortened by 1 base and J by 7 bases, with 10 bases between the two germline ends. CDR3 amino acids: CASSLDRVAGYTF. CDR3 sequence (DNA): TGTGCCAGCAGCTTAGACAGGGTGGCTGGCTACACCTTC.

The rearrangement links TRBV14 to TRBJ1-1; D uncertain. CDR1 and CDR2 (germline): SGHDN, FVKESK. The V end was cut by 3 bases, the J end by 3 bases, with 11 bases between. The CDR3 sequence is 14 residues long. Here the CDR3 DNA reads TGTGCCAGCAGCCACGCCCGACTTGACACTGAAGCTTTCTTT. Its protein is CASSHARLDTEAFF.

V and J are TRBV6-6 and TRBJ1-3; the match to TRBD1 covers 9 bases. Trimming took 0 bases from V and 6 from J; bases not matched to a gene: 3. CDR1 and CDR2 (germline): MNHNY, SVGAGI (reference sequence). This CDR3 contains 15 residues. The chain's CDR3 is CASSYSDRGENTIYF. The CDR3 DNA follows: TGTGCCAGCAGTTACTCGGACAGGGGAGAAAACACCATATATTTT.

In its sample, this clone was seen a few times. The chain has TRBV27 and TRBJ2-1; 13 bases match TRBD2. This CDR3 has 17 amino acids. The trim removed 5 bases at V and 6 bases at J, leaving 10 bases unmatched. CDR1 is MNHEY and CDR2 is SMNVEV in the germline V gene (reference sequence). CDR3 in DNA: TGTGCCAGCAGTCCGCGACTAGCGGGAGGTAATATCAATGAGCAGTTCTTC. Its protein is CASSPRLAGGNINEQFF.

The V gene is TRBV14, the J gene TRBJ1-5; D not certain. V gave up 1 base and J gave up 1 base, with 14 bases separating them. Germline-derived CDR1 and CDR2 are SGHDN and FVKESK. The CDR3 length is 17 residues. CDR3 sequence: CASSQALRQRSNQPQHF. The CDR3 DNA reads TGTGCCAGCAGCCAAGCACTGCGACAACGGAGCAATCAGCCCCAGCATTTT.

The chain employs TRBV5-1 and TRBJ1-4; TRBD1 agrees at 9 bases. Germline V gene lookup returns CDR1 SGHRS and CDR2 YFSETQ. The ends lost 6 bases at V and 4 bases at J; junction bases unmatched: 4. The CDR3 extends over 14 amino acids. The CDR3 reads CASIQGAGNEKLFF. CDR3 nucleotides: TGCGCCAGCATACAGGGGGCAGGTAATGAAAAACTGTTTTTT.

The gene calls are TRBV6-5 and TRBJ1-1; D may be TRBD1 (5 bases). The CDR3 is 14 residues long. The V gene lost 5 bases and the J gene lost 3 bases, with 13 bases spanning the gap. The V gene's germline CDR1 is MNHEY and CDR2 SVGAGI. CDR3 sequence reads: CASSPQGWDTEAFF. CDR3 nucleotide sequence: TGTGCCAGCAGTCCCCAGGGCTGGGACACTGAAGCTTTCTTT.

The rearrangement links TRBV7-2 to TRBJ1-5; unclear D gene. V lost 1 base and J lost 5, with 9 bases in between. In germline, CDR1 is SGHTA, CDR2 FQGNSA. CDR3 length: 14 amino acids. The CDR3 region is CASSLETYDQPQHF. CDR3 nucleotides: TGTGCCAGCAGCTTAGAGACATATGATCAGCCCCAGCATTTT. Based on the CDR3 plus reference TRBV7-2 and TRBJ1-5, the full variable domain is GAGVSQSPSNKVTEKGKDVELRCDPISGHTALYWYRQSLGQGLEFLIYFQGNSAPDKSGLPSDRFSAERTGGSVSTLTIQRTQQEDSAVYLCASSLETYDQPQHFGDGTRLSIL.

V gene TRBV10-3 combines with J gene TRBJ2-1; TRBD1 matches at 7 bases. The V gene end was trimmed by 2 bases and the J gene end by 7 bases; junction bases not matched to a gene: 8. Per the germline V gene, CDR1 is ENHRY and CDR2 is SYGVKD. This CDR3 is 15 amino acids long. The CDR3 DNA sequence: TGTGCCATCAGTGAGCCCGACAGGGTAGGGAATGAGCAGTTCTTC. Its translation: CAISEPDRVGNEQFF.

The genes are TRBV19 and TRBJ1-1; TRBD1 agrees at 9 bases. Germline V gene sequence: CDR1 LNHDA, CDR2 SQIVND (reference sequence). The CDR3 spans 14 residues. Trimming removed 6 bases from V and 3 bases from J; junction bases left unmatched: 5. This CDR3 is CASSLQGADTEAFF. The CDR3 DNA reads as TGTGCCAGTAGCTTACAGGGGGCGGACACTGAAGCTTTCTTT.

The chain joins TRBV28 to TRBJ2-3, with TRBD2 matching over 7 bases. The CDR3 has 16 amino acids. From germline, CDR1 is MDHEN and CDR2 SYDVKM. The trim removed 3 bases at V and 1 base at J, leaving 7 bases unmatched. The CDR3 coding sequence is TGTGCCAGCAGTTTTAGATGGGGAGGGGGCACAGATACGCAGTATTTT. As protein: CASSFRWGGGTDTQYF. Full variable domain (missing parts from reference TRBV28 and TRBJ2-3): DVKVTQSSRYLVKRTGEKVFLECVQDMDHENMFWYRQDPGLGLRLIYFSYDVKMKEKGDIPEGYSVSREKKERFSLILESASTNQTSMYLCASSFRWGGGTDTQYFGPGTRLTVL.